The 5 T cell receptor beta chains reported below all come from one sample, sequenced in a study of early T cells in non-severe SARS-CoV-2 infection. TCRdb re-analysed the 5' RACE reads in MiXCR, keeping a single row per CDR3 protein. The table lists some 40,000 distinct CDR3 sequences, 3.5% to 4% of them singletons, with more than 8.5% in the top ten. Sequencing input: whole blood. These receptors originate from an adult who was a healthcare worker with PCR-confirmed SARS-CoV-2 infection or an uninfected control (not recorded which).

The sample holds many counts of this clonotype. This chain joins TRBV11-2 and TRBJ2-3, with unresolved D. This CDR3 spans 13 amino acids. The germline V and J ends were trimmed by 0 bases and 8 bases, with 9 bases remaining between them. The germline V gene encodes CDR1 SGHAT and CDR2 FQNNGV. The CDR3 DNA reads TGTGCCAGCAGCTTAGAGGTCCAGAGTACGCAGTATTTT. Residues: CASSLEVQSTQYF.

This clonotype was found many times. This chain uses TRBV7-2 with TRBJ2-1; D unclear. Trimming cost V 5 bases and J 2 bases, with 7 bases left between them. CDR1 and CDR2 from the germline V gene are SGHTA and FQGNSA. This CDR3 spans 13 amino acids. Here the CDR3 reads CASSKGTYNEQFF. CDR3 nucleotides: TGTGCCAGCAGCAAGGGAACCTACAATGAGCAGTTCTTC.

In this sample, this clonotype turned up many times. The rearrangement joins TRBV5-1 to TRBJ2-4; unclear D gene. CDR3 length: 16 amino acids. The ends were cut back, 4 bases at V and 3 bases at J, with 17 bases in the middle. The germline V gene has CDR1 SGHRS and CDR2 YFSETQ. CDR3 DNA sequence: TGCGCCAGCAGCCCCACAGACAATTTCGGCAAAAACATTCAGTACTTC. As protein: CASSPTDNFGKNIQYF. The variable domain in full, completed from reference TRBV5-1 and TRBJ2-4, reads KAGVTQTPRYLIKTRGQQVTLSCSPISGHRSVSWYQQTPGQGLQFLFEYFSETQRNKGNFPGRFSGRQFSNSRSEMNVSTLELGDSALYLCASSPTDNFGKNIQYFGAGTRLSVL.

There are a few counts of this clonotype. The chain is built from TRBV6-1 and TRBJ2-7, with 9 bases fitting TRBD1. CDR1 MNHNS and CDR2 SASEGT come from the germline V gene. The CDR3 is 17 residues long. The ends lost 4 bases at V and 2 bases at J; junction bases unmatched: 12. Written as DNA, the CDR3 is TGTGCCAGCAGTGTTAAGCCGGGACAGGGAACGGCCTACGAGCAGTACGTC. It codes for CASSVKPGQGTAYEQYV.

The table lists this clonotype with many counts. This chain joins TRBV10-3 and TRBJ2-1; 9 bases align to TRBD2. V was pared by 4 bases and J by 5 bases, with 0 bases of the junction left unmatched. This CDR3 is built from 13 residues. CDR1 ENHRY and CDR2 SYGVKD come from the germline V gene. CDR3 DNA sequence: TGTGCCATCAGTGGACTAGCGGACAATGAGCAGTTCTTC. Protein sequence: CAISGLADNEQFF.